A single sample is the source of the 13 T cell receptor beta chains below, sequenced in a study of T cell responses to AZD1222 COVID-19 vaccine. This table comes from immunoSEQ multiplex PCR, and its TCRdb copy is limited to in-frame clones, with some not included. The sample includes approximately 100,000 clones, about 89% seen only once; the top ten take 4.5% to 5%. The sequencing used peripheral blood, collected 28 days after the second AZD1222 dose. These TCRs come from an adult who received the AZD1222 COVID-19 vaccine.

V gene TRBV5-5 combines with J gene TRBJ2-1; possible D gene TRBD2, 5 bases. The CDR3 is 14 amino acids. Germline values: CDR1 SGHKS, CDR2 YYEKEE (reference sequence). Trimming left V 0 bases short and J 5 bases short, with 9 bases between. The CDR3 DNA is TGTGCCAGCAGCTTGGTAGGACTCGACAATGAGCAGTTCTTC. It encodes CASSLVGLDNEQFF.

The chain carries TRBV9 and TRBJ1-2; 8 bases agree with TRBD1. CDR1 is SGDLS, CDR2 YYNGEE, per germline. V trimming: 4 bases; J trimming: 6 bases; junction bases outside the gene matches: 11. This CDR3 region has 15 residues. The CDR3 sequence: CASSTPTDRGNGYTF. CDR3 nucleotide sequence: TGTGCCAGCAGCACGCCGACCGACAGGGGTAATGGCTACACCTTC.

The rearrangement links TRBV4-1 to TRBJ2-1; D not resolved. The length of the CDR3 is 12 residues. Looked up from germline, CDR1 is MGHRA and CDR2 is YSYEKL. Between the trimmed V and J ends, which lost 1 base and 7 bases, there was a span of 5 bases. The chain's CDR3 is CASSQGWNEQFF. The CDR3 DNA reads TGCGCCAGCAGCCAAGGTTGGAATGAGCAGTTCTTC.

The chain carries TRBV3-1 (or the pseudogene TRBV3-2) and TRBJ1-1, with D possibly being TRBD1 (5 bases). V lost 5 bases to trimming and J lost 1 base, with 14 bases between them. The germline V gene has CDR1 LGHDT and CDR2 YNNKEL (reference sequence). The CDR3 sequence is 15 residues long. The CDR3, as DNA: TGTGCCAGCAGCAATAGGGGTGGACCGAACACTGAAGCTTTCTTT. Its protein is CASSNRGGPNTEAFF.

The chain employs TRBV5-1 and TRBJ2-2; TRBD2 matches 8 bases. The CDR3 consists of 17 residues. Germline lookup yields CDR1 SGHRS and CDR2 YFSETQ. The junction had 11 bases not matched to a gene; V was cut back by 2 bases and J by 5 bases. CDR3 in DNA: TGCGCCAGCAGCTTTATTCCCCGGGGCGGGGGGACCGGGGAGCTGTTTTTT. This encodes CASSFIPRGGGTGELFF. The variable domain in full, with the rest retrieved from reference TRBV5-1 and TRBJ2-2, is KAGVTQTPRYLIKTRGQQVTLSCSPISGHRSVSWYQQTPGQGLQFLFEYFSETQRNKGNFPGRFSGRQFSNSRSEMNVSTLELGDSALYLCASSFIPRGGGTGELFFGEGSRLTVL.

This rearrangement joins TRBV7-3 to TRBJ2-5, with D possibly TRBD2 on 7 matching bases. This CDR3 comprises 16 residues. The V and J ends lost 5 bases and 5 bases respectively, with 21 bases between them. CDR1 is SGHTA and CDR2 is FQGTGA in the germline V gene. The CDR3 loop reads CASSPARGAAGETQYF. The CDR3 region has the DNA TGTGCCAGCAGCCCCGCCCGGGGGGCCGCTGGGGAGACCCAGTACTTC.

This clone was recorded a few times. J is TRBJ1-1 and V is TRBV19; D is possibly TRBD1 (6 bases). V was trimmed by 6 bases and J by 1 base, leaving 18 bases between them. The germline gives CDR1 LNHDA, CDR2 SQIVND (reference sequence). CDR3 length: 16 residues. As DNA, the CDR3 is TGTGCCAGTAGAGCGACAGGCGCCGTGGGGAACACTGAAGCTTTCTTT. Residues: CASRATGAVGNTEAFF.

The chain links TRBV19 to TRBJ1-2; 8 bases match TRBD1. This CDR3 spans 15 amino acids. J gave up 8 bases and V 1 base, and 9 bases lay outside the gene matches. Germline-derived CDR1 and CDR2 are LNHDA and SQIVND (reference sequence). The CDR3 reads CASSIGGQGARGYTF. The CDR3 DNA reads as TGTGCCAGTAGTATAGGAGGCCAGGGGGCGCGCGGCTACACCTTC.

The V gene is TRBV5-4, the J gene TRBJ1-1; 9 bases agree with TRBD1. CDR1 and CDR2 from the germline V gene are SGHNT and YYREEE (reference sequence). The trim removed 5 bases at V and 3 bases at J, leaving 23 bases unmatched. This CDR3 has 20 residues. The CDR3 nucleotides are TGTGCCAGCAGATTCGGACCGGGACAGGGTACCGCGAAAGGGGACACTGAAGCTTTCTTT. It encodes CASRFGPGQGTAKGDTEAFF.

The chain is built from TRBV3-1 (or the pseudogene TRBV3-2) and TRBJ2-2, with TRBD1 as a possible D gene (5 bases). The CDR3 is 17 amino acids. Germline assignment: CDR1 LGHDT and CDR2 YNNKEL (reference sequence). V lost 2 bases, J lost 0 bases, and 13 bases lay in between. DNA of the CDR3: TGTGCCAGCAGCCAAAATTACAGGAGAACGAACACCGGGGAGCTGTTTTTT. Translating it yields CASSQNYRRTNTGELFF.

This clone occurred a few times. This CDR3 reads CATSDLDYNYGYTF. In DNA form, the CDR3 reads TGTGCCACCAGTGATTTGGACTATAACTATGGCTACACCTTC. This chain links TRBV24-1 with TRBJ1-2; D is uncertain. Germline CDR1 KGHDR, CDR2 SFDVKD. There are 14 residues in the CDR3. V was cut by 0 bases and J by 1 base, with 5 bases left in between.

The chain joins TRBV6-5 to TRBJ2-7; D possibly uses TRBD1 or TRBD2 (5 bases each). V lost 5 bases and J lost 3, with 11 bases in between. This CDR3 contains 13 residues. Per the germline V gene, CDR1 is MNHEY and CDR2 is SVGAGI. CDR3 amino acids: CASSQARGYEQYF. The CDR3 nucleotides are TGTGCCAGCAGTCAGGCGAGGGGCTACGAGCAGTACTTC.

This chain links TRBV2 with TRBJ1-2, with D unclear. Trimming removed 1 base at V and 4 bases at J, with 16 bases between. CDR1 SNHLY and CDR2 FYNNEI come from the germline V gene. This CDR3 has 16 amino acids. The DNA for the CDR3 is TGTGCCAGCAGTGAAGTGACCGCCTCCCCGCTCTATGGCTACACCTTC. Encoded protein: CASSEVTASPLYGYTF.